This note documents a single T cell receptor beta chain sequence. These data come from a study of blood T cell repertoires in COVID-19. Turning to the study itself: Italy, Spain and the United States were the sources of the convalescent and acute COVID-19 samples. Sources were T cells, B-cell-depleted T cells, or PBMCs; the material itself was cDNA or gDNA.

The germline V gene encodes CDR1 SEHNR and CDR2 FQNEAQ (reference sequence). Trimming left V 5 bases short and J 5 bases short, with 26 bases between. The CDR3 loop spans 18 amino acids. In the original processing: Scientists estimated how many nucleated cells there were by amplifying reference gene primers. Generated by immunoSEQ multiplex PCR, the TCRdb table keeps only in-frame clones and is missing some. That table is the source of V, J and clone size, and D and trimming were worked out from the DNA. This sample has 300,000 to 350,000 clones, with approximately 90% found just once. Patients in Seattle were enrolled during active infection, then followed longitudinally.

Sequenced input: peripheral blood. The chain recombines TRBV7-9 with TRBJ2-3; D perhaps matches TRBD2 (6 bases). The clonotype originates from a man aged 25 to 40 with COVID-19, enrolled during active disease. The DNA of the CDR3 is TGTGCCAGCAGCCCTGTCCTCTCACTAGCCGCCGCGGGAGATACGCAGTATTTT. Translated, it gives CASSPVLSLAAAGDTQYF.